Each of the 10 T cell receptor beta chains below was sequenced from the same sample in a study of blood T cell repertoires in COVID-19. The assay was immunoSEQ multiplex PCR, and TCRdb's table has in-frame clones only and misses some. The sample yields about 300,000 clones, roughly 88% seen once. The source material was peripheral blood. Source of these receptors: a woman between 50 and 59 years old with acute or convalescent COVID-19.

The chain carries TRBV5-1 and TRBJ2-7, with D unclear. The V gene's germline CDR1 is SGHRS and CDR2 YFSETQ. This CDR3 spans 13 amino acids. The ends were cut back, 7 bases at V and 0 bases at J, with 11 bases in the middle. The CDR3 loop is CASQKDNSYEQYF. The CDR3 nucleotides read TGCGCCAGCCAAAAAGACAACTCCTACGAGCAGTACTTC.

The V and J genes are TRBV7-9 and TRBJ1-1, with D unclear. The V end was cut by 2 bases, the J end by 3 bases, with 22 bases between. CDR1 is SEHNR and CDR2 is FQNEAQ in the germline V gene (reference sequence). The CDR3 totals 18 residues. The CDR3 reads CASSLLKRNLKWDTEAFF. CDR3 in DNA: TGTGCCAGCAGCTTATTAAAGCGGAACCTCAAATGGGACACTGAAGCTTTCTTT.

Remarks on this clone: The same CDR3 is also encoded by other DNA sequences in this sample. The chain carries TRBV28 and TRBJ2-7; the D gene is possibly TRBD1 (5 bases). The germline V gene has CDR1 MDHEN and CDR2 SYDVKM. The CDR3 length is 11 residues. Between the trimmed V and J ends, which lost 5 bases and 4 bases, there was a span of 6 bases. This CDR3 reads CASSQGYEQYF. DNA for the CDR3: TGTGCCAGCAGTCAGGGTTACGAGCAGTACTTC.

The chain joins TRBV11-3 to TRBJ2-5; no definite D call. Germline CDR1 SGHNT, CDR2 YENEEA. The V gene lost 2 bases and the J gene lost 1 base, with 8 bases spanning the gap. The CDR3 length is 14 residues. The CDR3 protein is CASSLSSTQETQYF. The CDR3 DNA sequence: TGTGCCAGCAGCTTAAGCTCCACCCAAGAGACCCAGTACTTC.

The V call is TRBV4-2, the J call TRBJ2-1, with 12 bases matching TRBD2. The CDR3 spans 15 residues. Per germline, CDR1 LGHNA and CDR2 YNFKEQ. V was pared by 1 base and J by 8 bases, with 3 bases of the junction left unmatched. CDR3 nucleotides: TGTGCCAGCAGCCAAGGACTAGCGGGAGACTATGAGCAGTTCTTC. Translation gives CASSQGLAGDYEQFF.

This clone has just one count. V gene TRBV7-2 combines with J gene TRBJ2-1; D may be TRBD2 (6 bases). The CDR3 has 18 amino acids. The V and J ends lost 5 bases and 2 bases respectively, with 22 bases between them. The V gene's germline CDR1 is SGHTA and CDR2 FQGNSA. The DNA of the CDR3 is TGTGCCAGCAGCCTCCCACTTGGGGGGATAGTCACCTACAATGAGCAGTTCTTC. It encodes CASSLPLGGIVTYNEQFF.

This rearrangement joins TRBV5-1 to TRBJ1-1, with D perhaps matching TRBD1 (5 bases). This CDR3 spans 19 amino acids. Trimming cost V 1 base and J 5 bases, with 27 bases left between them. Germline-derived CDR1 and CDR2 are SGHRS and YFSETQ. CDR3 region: CASSLWKFNINRNGTEAFF. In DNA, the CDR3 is TGCGCCAGCAGCTTGTGGAAGTTCAACATTAACAGGAATGGTACTGAAGCTTTCTTT.

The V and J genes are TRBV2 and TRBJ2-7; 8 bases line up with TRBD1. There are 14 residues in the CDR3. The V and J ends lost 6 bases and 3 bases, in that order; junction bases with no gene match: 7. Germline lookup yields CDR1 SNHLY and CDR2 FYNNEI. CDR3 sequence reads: CASSRQGMNYEQYF. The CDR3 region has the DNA TGTGCCAGCAGCAGACAGGGGATGAACTACGAGCAGTACTTC.

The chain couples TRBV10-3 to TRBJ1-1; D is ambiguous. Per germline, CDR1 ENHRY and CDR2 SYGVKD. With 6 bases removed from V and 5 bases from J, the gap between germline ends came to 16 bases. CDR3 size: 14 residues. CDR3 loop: CAIRSTSAGTEAFF. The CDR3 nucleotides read TGTGCCATCAGGTCAACCTCAGCGGGGACTGAAGCTTTCTTT.

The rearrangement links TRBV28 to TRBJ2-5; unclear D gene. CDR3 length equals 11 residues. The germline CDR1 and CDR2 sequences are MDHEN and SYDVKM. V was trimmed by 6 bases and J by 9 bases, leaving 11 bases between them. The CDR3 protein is CASSRVVSQYF. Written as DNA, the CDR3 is TGTGCCAGCAGCCGTGTAGTGTCCCAGTACTTC. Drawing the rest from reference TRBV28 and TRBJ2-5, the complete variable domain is DVKVTQSSRYLVKRTGEKVFLECVQDMDHENMFWYRQDPGLGLRLIYFSYDVKMKEKGDIPEGYSVSREKKERFSLILESASTNQTSMYLCASSRVVSQYFGPGTRLLVL.